These 4 T cell receptor beta chains were all obtained from the same sample, sequenced in a study of blood T cell repertoires in COVID-19. Clones were sequenced by immunoSEQ multiplex PCR, and TCRdb holds only the in-frame ones, with some missing. This sample has under 400,000 clones, with about 91% found just once. The sequenced material came from peripheral blood. These receptor sequences come from a woman in her thirties with COVID-19, enrolled during active disease.

The chain combines TRBV19 with TRBJ1-5, with D possibly TRBD1 on 6 matching bases. Trimming shortened V by 3 bases and J by 2 bases, and 17 bases separated the two germline ends. Germline values: CDR1 LNHDA, CDR2 SQIVND (reference sequence). The CDR3 contains 17 residues. In DNA form, the CDR3 reads TGTGCCAGTAGTATCCCCAGGGGCTTAAGCGGCAATCAGCCCCAGCATTTT. Protein sequence: CASSIPRGLSGNQPQHF.

J is TRBJ2-1 and V is TRBV4-1; 12 bases match TRBD2. CDR3 length: 19 amino acids. Looked up from germline, CDR1 is MGHRA and CDR2 is YSYEKL. Trimming at V came to 3 bases and at J to 9 bases, leaving 18 bases not matched to a gene. The CDR3 nucleotides are TGCGCCAGCAGCCAGGATTGGCCCCCTCTAGCGGGGGGGCCGAGTGAGCAGTTCTTC. It codes for CASSQDWPPLAGGPSEQFF.

This rearrangement joins TRBV7-8 to TRBJ1-6, with D tentatively TRBD1 (5 bases). Germline loops: CDR1 SGHVS, CDR2 FQNEAQ. This CDR3 spans 13 amino acids. Trimming took 5 bases from V and 9 from J, leaving 11 bases between them. Here the CDR3 reads CASSEGVGSPLHF. The CDR3 DNA is TGTGCCAGCAGCGAAGGGGTCGGTTCACCCCTCCACTTT. Based on the CDR3 plus reference TRBV7-8 and TRBJ1-6, the full variable domain is GAGVSQSPRYKVAKRGQDVALRCDPISGHVSLFWYQQALGQGPEFLTYFQNEAQLDKSGLPSDRFFAERPEGSVSTLKIQRTQQEDSAVYLCASSEGVGSPLHFGNGTRLTVT.

The J gene is TRBJ2-7, the V gene TRBV11-1, with D tentatively TRBD2 (5 bases). From germline, CDR1 is SGHAT and CDR2 FQDESV (reference sequence). V lost 5 bases and J 2 bases, leaving 10 bases between the germline ends. The length of the CDR3 is 13 residues. CDR3: CASSVGDTYEQYV. The CDR3 region has the DNA TGTGCCAGCAGCGTCGGGGATACCTACGAGCAGTACGTC.